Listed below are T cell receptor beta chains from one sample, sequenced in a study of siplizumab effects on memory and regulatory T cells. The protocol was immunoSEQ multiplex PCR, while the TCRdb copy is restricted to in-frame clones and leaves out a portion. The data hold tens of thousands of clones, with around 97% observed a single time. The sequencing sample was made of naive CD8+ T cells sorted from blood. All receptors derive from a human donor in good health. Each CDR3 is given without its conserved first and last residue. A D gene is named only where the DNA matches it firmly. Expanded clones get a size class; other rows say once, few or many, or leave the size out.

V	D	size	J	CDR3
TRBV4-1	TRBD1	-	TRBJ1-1	ASSQSPQGHTEAF
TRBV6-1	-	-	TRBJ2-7	ASSARDRYEQY
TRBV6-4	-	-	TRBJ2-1	ASSQHWGNEQF
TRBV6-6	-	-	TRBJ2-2	ASSSGELL
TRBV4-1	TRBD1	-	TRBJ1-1	ASSPTGTNTEAF
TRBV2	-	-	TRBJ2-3	ASSESWRDTQY
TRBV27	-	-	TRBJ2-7	ASSLSLPQGSYEQY
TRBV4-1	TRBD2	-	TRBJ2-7	ASSSGSTYEQY
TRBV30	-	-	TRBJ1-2	AWSVGLAYGYT
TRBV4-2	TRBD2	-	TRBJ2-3	ASSQETSGRADTQY
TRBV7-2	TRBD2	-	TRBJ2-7	ASSPMTSGTGEQY
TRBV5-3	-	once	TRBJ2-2	ASTLVTGELF
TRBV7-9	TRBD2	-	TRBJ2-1	ASSPTLAGHYNEQF
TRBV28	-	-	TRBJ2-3	ASSLLSSTDTQY